The TCR beta chain under discussion was sequenced for a study of T-cell memory formation after mild COVID-19 (dated by TCRdb to about 2021). Study-level background: TCR sequence clusters from the two donors were largely donor specific. Longitudinal TCRalpha and TCRbeta repertoire sequencing tracked T-cell clones expanding and contracting after mild COVID-19 in two donors. The cohort comprised two young, previously healthy adult volunteers, one female and one male. The research as a whole found: Clones contracting from day 15 to 85 had balanced CD4/CD8 phenotypes, while a second wave expanding from day 15 to 37 was biased towards CD4+. Some responding clones were found in pre-infection memory, which suggests that pre-existing cross-reactive memory T cells took part in the SARS-CoV-2 response. The second-wave clones that peaked on day 37 were not confirmed to be SARS-CoV-2 specific. Only two mild cases were covered by the study, and larger cohorts that include severe cases with pre-infection samples were considered necessary. Contracting CD4+ clones appeared mostly in the CM and EM memory subsets, whereas CD8+ clones were enriched in EMRA.

V and J lose 5 bases and 2 bases, and a span of 10 bases separates them. The germline V gene specifies MNHNS as CDR1 and SASEGT as CDR2. The CDR3 contains 13 residues, cysteine and phenylalanine counted. The only DNA kept is the CDR3, 39 bases in frame from the first base. PBMCs were isolated by Ficoll-Paque density gradient centrifugation. Reads for this sample came from an Illumina NovaSeq 6000. TCRalpha and TCRbeta cDNA libraries were constructed by 5'RACE with constant-segment primers, with sample barcodes and unique molecular identifiers being introduced. RNA was extracted from every sample with Trizol reagent. Libraries were amplified in two PCR steps, with a second sample barcode and Illumina TruSeq adapters added in the second step. Sequencing of the libraries was done on an Illumina NovaSeq, producing 2 x 150 bp paired-end reads. On the authors' methods: Demultiplexing of reads and collapsing into UMI-guided consensus sequences were performed with migec v1.2.7. Using mixcr v2.1.11, the UMI consensuses were aligned to TRA and TRB V and J templates and assembled into clonotypes. A clonotype was counted as expanded or contracted only when both edgeR and NoisET called the clonotype significant, with the noise models trained on biological replicates. edgeR calls used a false discovery rate-adjusted p below 0.01 and a log2 fold-change threshold of 1. As an exploratory analysis of dynamics, max-normalized trajectories of the 1000 most abundant clonotypes were examined with PCA combined with hierarchical clustering. Separately sequenced CD4+ and CD8+ repertoires were used to assign the CD4 or CD8 phenotype of responding clones. TCRdb took the public reads, trimmed them with fastp at Q25, ran MiXCR for clone calling and kept in-frame beta chains. Rows with one shared CDR3 protein collapse into an entry with the most common genes and DNA. TCRdb, not the original authors, processed these V and J calls. This sample has about 280,000 distinct CDR3 sequences in its table, and around 8% of those were observed once. About 20% of the sample is in the top ten clones.

This clonotype was picked up a small number of times. Its antigen has not been determined. Per-base qualities were not stored, and no clone one base away is much larger. The sequence derives from a young man who had mild COVID-19 (a few samples of this study predate the infection). The sample titles of this study are shuffled in the database, so cell type and time point are left out; the donor was told from shared clones. The chain couples TRBV6-1 to TRBJ2-7; too little of a D gene remains to name it. Sequenced input: PBMCs or a T cell subset sorted from them (not recorded which). Here is the DNA: TGTGCCAGCAGTCGACCGGCCACCTACGAGCAGTACTTC. Its protein is CASSRPATYEQYF.